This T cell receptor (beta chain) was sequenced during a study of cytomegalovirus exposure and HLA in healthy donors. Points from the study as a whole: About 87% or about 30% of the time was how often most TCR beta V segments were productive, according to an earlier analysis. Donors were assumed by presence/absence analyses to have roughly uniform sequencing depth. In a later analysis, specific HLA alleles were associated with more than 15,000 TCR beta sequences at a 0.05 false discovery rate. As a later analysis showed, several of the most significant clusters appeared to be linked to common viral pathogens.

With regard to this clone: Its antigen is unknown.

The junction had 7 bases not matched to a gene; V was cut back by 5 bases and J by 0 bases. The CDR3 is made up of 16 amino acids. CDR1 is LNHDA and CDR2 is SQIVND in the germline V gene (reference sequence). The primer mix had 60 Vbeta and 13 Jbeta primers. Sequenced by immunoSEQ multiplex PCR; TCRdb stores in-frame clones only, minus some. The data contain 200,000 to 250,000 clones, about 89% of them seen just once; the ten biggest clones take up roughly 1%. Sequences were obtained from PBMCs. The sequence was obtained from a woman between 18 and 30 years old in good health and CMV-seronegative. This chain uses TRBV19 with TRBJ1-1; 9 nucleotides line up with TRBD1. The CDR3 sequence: CASSPRQGEMNTEAFF. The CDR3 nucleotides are TGTGCCAGTAGTCCGCGACAGGGGGAAATGAACACTGAAGCTTTCTTT.